The 28 T cell receptor beta chains listed next were all sequenced from one sample in a study of Ad26.COV2.S vaccination and SARS-CoV-2 variants. Described treatment: around 19 received Ad26.COV2.S at low or high dose, single or two shots; a few received placebo; per-sample allocation not given. Sampling was done on day 63 after the first vaccine or placebo injection. This table comes from immunoSEQ multiplex PCR, and its TCRdb copy is limited to in-frame clones, with some not included. This table holds around 300,000 clones, roughly 91% found once. The sequences come from peripheral blood, collected in a trial of Ad26.COV2.S vaccine versus placebo. These receptors originate from a person aged 18-60 years who received the Ad26.COV2.S COVID-19 vaccine or a placebo.

This clone turned up a few times. This chain links TRBV7-6 with TRBJ2-5, with D possibly matching TRBD1 (5 bases). The V gene's germline CDR1 is SGHVS and CDR2 FNYEAQ. The CDR3 totals 13 residues. V was trimmed by 4 bases and J by 1 base, leaving 7 bases between them. The CDR3 region has the DNA TGTGCCAGCAGCTGGGGCGCCCAAGAGACCCAGTACTTC. Amino acids: CASSWGAQETQYF.

The chain couples TRBV28 to TRBJ2-7; 14 nucleotides align to TRBD2. Germline lookup yields CDR1 MDHEN and CDR2 SYDVKM. The CDR3 length is 16 residues. Trimming at V came to 3 bases and at J to 3 bases, leaving 4 bases not matched to a gene. The DNA for the CDR3 is TGTGCCAGCAGTTTTGGGACTAGCGGGAGTATCTACGAGCAGTACTTC. Encoded protein: CASSFGTSGSIYEQYF.

This chain links TRBV18 with TRBJ2-2; D is possibly TRBD1 (5 bases). V lost 3 bases and J 6 bases, leaving 5 bases between the germline ends. Germline assignment: CDR1 KGHSH and CDR2 LQKENI. The CDR3 has 12 residues. As DNA, the CDR3 is TGTGCCAGCTCACCGACAGCCGGGGAGCTGTTTTTT. Amino acids: CASSPTAGELFF.

CDR3 residues: CAISVRVAGDSPLHF. The DNA of the CDR3 is TGTGCCATCAGTGTCAGGGTCGCGGGTGATTCACCCCTCCACTTT. The V gene is TRBV10-3, the J gene TRBJ1-6, with D perhaps matching TRBD1 (5 bases). Germline values: CDR1 ENHRY, CDR2 SYGVKD. Trimming shortened V by 4 bases and J by 8 bases, and 15 bases separated the two germline ends. The CDR3 runs 15 residues.

In nucleotides, the CDR3 is TGTGCCAGTGCGACAGGGGCCCTATACACTGAAGCTTTCTTT. Translating it yields CASATGALYTEAFF. V usage is TRBV19 and J usage is TRBJ1-1, with 8 positions matching TRBD1. The CDR3 sequence is 14 residues long. V was clipped by 8 bases and J by 3 bases; unmatched bases: 8. Germline V CDR1 and CDR2: LNHDA, SQIVND (reference sequence).

The rearrangement uses TRBV11-2 and TRBJ1-2; maybe TRBD1 (6 bases). The V end lost 5 bases, the J end lost 4 bases, and 11 bases lay between the germline ends. The CDR3 is made up of 13 amino acids. Germline CDR1 SGHAT, CDR2 FQNNGV. The CDR3 sequence is CASSPQGIYGYTF. CDR3 DNA: TGTGCCAGCAGCCCCCAGGGGATCTATGGCTACACCTTC.

This clone was observed a single time. This chain uses TRBV5-1 with TRBJ2-2; D might be TRBD2 (6 bases). The ends were cut back, 0 bases at V and 6 bases at J, with 12 bases in the middle. Germline V lookup: CDR1 SGHRS, CDR2 YFSETQ. This CDR3 spans 15 amino acids. DNA for the CDR3: TGCGCCAGCAGCTTGGAGGGTTCGGGGGCCGGGGAGCTGTTTTTT. It yields the protein CASSLEGSGAGELFF.

CDR3 coding DNA: TGTGCCAGCAGTCAAAGGGCAAATCAGCCCCAGCATTTT. It yields the protein CASSQRANQPQHF. The J gene is TRBJ1-5, the V gene TRBV27; D ambiguous. The CDR3 is made up of 13 amino acids. Germline loops: CDR1 MNHEY, CDR2 SMNVEV (reference sequence). V dropped 5 bases and J dropped 4 bases, with 9 bases sitting between them.

CDR3 loop: CASSSTRGGHIYEQYF. CDR3 coding DNA: TGTGCCAGCAGCTCTACCCGGGGGGGACATATCTACGAGCAGTACTTC. The rearrangement links TRBV11-2 to TRBJ2-7, with TRBD2 matching 8 bases. Germline values: CDR1 SGHAT, CDR2 FQNNGV. With V trimmed by 4 bases and J by 3 bases, 11 bases remained unmatched. There are 16 residues in the CDR3.

V is TRBV21-1 and J is TRBJ1-3; the D call TRBD1 from the table was never checked on the DNA. TRBV21-1 counts as a pseudogene. The CDR3 runs 18 residues. The CDR3 nucleotides read TGTGCCAGCAGCAAAGGAGGGACAGGGTCTCCCTCTGGAAACACCATATATTTT. This translates into CASSKGGTGSPSGNTIYF.

The rearrangement joins TRBV19 to TRBJ1-1; 8 positions match TRBD1. CDR1 LNHDA and CDR2 SQIVND come from the germline V gene (reference sequence). Trimming removed 2 bases from V and 4 bases from J; junction bases left unmatched: 3. The CDR3 runs to 14 residues. CDR3 sequence reads: CASSIRDRGTEAFF. Written as DNA, the CDR3 is TGTGCCAGTAGTATACGCGACAGGGGCACTGAAGCTTTCTTT.

The V call is TRBV28, the J call TRBJ2-6, with 7 bases fitting TRBD1. The germline V gene has CDR1 MDHEN and CDR2 SYDVKM. V lost 4 bases and J lost 4; bases outside the gene matches: 4. CDR3 length equals 15 residues. The CDR3 nucleotides read TGTGCCAGCAGTTCCTACAGGGGAGGGGCCAACGTCCTGACTTTC. Translation: CASSSYRGGANVLTF.

This clone was counted between two and nine times. This CDR3 is CASTTGGSPYNEQFF. DNA of the CDR3: TGTGCCAGCACGACAGGGGGCAGTCCCTACAATGAGCAGTTCTTC. The chain is built from TRBV2 and TRBJ2-1, with 10 bases identical to TRBD1. V lost 7 bases to trimming and J lost 2 bases; unmatched junction nucleotides: 5. The CDR3 sequence is 15 residues long. CDR1 SNHLY and CDR2 FYNNEI come from the germline V gene.

The rearrangement joins TRBV19 to TRBJ2-7; D not certain. CDR1 is LNHDA, CDR2 SQIVND, per germline (reference sequence). The CDR3 consists of 11 residues. V shed 8 bases and J shed 3 bases, with 8 bases lying between them. The CDR3 coding sequence is TGTGCCAGTGGCAAAAGCTACGAGCAGTACTTC. It yields the protein CASGKSYEQYF. The full variable domain, in which reference TRBV19 and TRBJ2-7 provide the parts outside the CDR3, is DGGITQSPKYLFRKEGQNVTLSCEQNLNHDAMYWYRQDPGQGLRLIYYSQIVNDFQKGDIAEGYSVSREKKESFPLTVTSAQKNPTAFYLCASGKSYEQYFGPGTRLTVT.

Details on this clone: Other DNA variants within this sample encode the same CDR3. V is TRBV7-9 and J is TRBJ1-1; a possible D gene is TRBD1 (5 bases). From germline, CDR1 is SEHNR and CDR2 FQNEAQ (reference sequence). Trimming pared 1 base from V and 1 base from J, leaving 7 bases between. The CDR3 sequence is 14 residues long. CDR3 coding DNA: TGTGCCAGCAGCTTAGGTGGGGGGAACACTGAAGCTTTCTTT. Translating gives CASSLGGGNTEAFF.

This clone was seen more than once but under ten times. An end of the junction does not agree with germline; a read error may underlie this. The V and J genes are TRBV30 and TRBJ1-2; a possible D gene is TRBD1 (5 bases). Germline values: CDR1 GTSNPN, CDR2 SVGIG (reference sequence). The CDR3 contains 13 residues. The CDR3 protein is CARSPGLGYGYTF. The DNA of the CDR3 is TGTGCCCGGAGCCCAGGGTTAGGTTATGGCTACACCTTC.

The V gene is TRBV15, the J gene TRBJ2-5; 13 bases are a match to TRBD2. Per germline, CDR1 LNHNV and CDR2 YYDKDF (reference sequence). J gave up 4 bases and V 3 bases, and 8 bases lay outside the gene matches. This CDR3 is built from 17 residues. The CDR3 here is CATSRLGLAGPRETQYF. CDR3 coding DNA: TGTGCCACCAGCAGGTTGGGACTAGCGGGACCCCGAGAGACCCAGTACTTC. Full variable domain (remainder filled in from reference TRBV15 and TRBJ2-5): DAMVIQNPRYQVTQFGKPVTLSCSQTLNHNVMYWYQQKSSQAPKLLFHYYDKDFNNEADTPDNFQSRRPNTSFCFLDIRSPGLGDTAMYLCATSRLGLAGPRETQYFGPGTRLLVL.

The chain recombines TRBV5-8 with TRBJ2-7; 8 bases align to TRBD2. There are 14 residues in the CDR3. V gave up 4 bases and J gave up 1 base; unmatched junction bases: 4. Germline values: CDR1 SGHTS, CDR2 YDEGEE. CDR3 protein: CASSPGGVSYEQYF. The CDR3 DNA reads TGTGCCAGCAGCCCCGGGGGGGTTTCCTACGAGCAGTACTTC. The variable domain in full, with the rest retrieved from reference TRBV5-8 and TRBJ2-7, is EAGVTQSPTHLIKTRGQQATLRCSPISGHTSVYWYQQALGLGLQFLLWYDEGEERNRGNFPPRFSGRQFPNYSSELNVNALELEDSALYLCASSPGGVSYEQYFGPGTRLTVT.

This clone occurred once. The rearrangement joins TRBV5-4 to TRBJ2-3; 7 nucleotides line up with TRBD2. In germline, CDR1 is SGHNT, CDR2 YYREEE (reference sequence). CDR3 length: 13 amino acids. V was pared by 9 bases and J by 5 bases, with 9 bases of the junction left unmatched. CDR3: CAMIHPSGDTQYF. The DNA for the CDR3 is TGTGCCATGATCCACCCTAGCGGAGATACGCAGTATTTT.

The J gene is TRBJ2-6, the V gene TRBV27, with D unresolved. CDR1 is MNHEY, CDR2 SMNVEV, per germline (reference sequence). The CDR3 totals 16 residues. The ends were cut back, 5 bases at V and 0 bases at J, with 11 bases in the middle. The CDR3 region has the DNA TGTGCCAGCAGTCCCACCTACTTCTCTGGGGCCAACGTCCTGACTTTC. Translation: CASSPTYFSGANVLTF.

The chain couples TRBV19 to TRBJ2-4, with 9 bases lining up with TRBD1. Losses at the gene ends were 7 bases for V and 4 bases for J; bases not matched to a gene: 11. CDR1 and CDR2 from the germline V gene are LNHDA and SQIVND (reference sequence). The CDR3 is 16 amino acids. CDR3 protein: CASTASTGTGKNIQYF. The CDR3 bases are TGTGCCAGTACGGCATCTACCGGGACAGGGAAAAACATTCAGTACTTC.

The chain has TRBV3-1 (or the pseudogene TRBV3-2) and TRBJ2-5; no definite D call. CDR3 length: 12 amino acids. V shed 3 bases and J shed 7 bases, with 9 bases lying between them. The germline CDR1 and CDR2 sequences are LGHDT and YNNKEL (reference sequence). In DNA form, the CDR3 reads TGTGCCAGCAGCCATATCCGTGTGACCCAGTACTTC. Translating gives CASSHIRVTQYF.

This chain connects TRBV19 to TRBJ1-1, with TRBD1 as a possible D gene (6 bases). The CDR3 has 14 amino acids. With 5 bases removed from V and 4 bases from J, the gap between germline ends came to 14 bases. Per the germline V gene, CDR1 is LNHDA and CDR2 is SQIVND (reference sequence). The CDR3 coding sequence is TGTGCCAGTAGTCATCCAGGGGAGGGCACTGAAGCTTTCTTT. It yields the protein CASSHPGEGTEAFF.

This rearrangement joins TRBV7-8 to TRBJ1-3; D not certain. V shed 2 bases and J shed 1 base, with 6 bases lying between them. Germline CDR1 and CDR2: SGHVS and FQNEAQ. The CDR3 extends over 14 amino acids. DNA for the CDR3: TGTGCCAGCAGCTTAAGGCAGTCTGGAAACACCATATATTTT. Its protein product is CASSLRQSGNTIYF.

The CDR3 loop is CASRRLPGQGINSPLHF. DNA of the CDR3: TGCGCCAGCAGGCGACTGCCGGGACAGGGGATTAATTCACCCCTCCACTTT. The gene calls are TRBV5-1 and TRBJ1-6; 10 bases match TRBD1. V trimming: 5 bases; J trimming: 6 bases; junction bases outside the gene matches: 11. Germline values: CDR1 SGHRS, CDR2 YFSETQ. This CDR3 is 17 amino acids long. The whole variable domain, remainder taken from reference TRBV5-1 and TRBJ1-6, is KAGVTQTPRYLIKTRGQQVTLSCSPISGHRSVSWYQQTPGQGLQFLFEYFSETQRNKGNFPGRFSGRQFSNSRSEMNVSTLELGDSALYLCASRRLPGQGINSPLHFGNGTRLTVT.

The V and J genes are TRBV6-1 and TRBJ1-5; D not resolved. Germline CDR1 reads MNHNS; CDR2 reads SASEGT. With 1 base removed from V and 6 bases from J, the gap between germline ends came to 4 bases. CDR3 length equals 12 residues. The CDR3 protein is CASSEVTQPQHF. The DNA for the CDR3 is TGTGCCAGCAGTGAAGTAACTCAGCCCCAGCATTTT.

The rearrangement uses TRBV9 and TRBJ2-1; D is perhaps TRBD2 (6 bases). Trimming left V 3 bases short and J 6 bases short, with 10 bases between. Germline CDR1 reads SGDLS; CDR2 reads YYNGEE. This CDR3 is built from 13 residues. The chain's CDR3 is CASSEGTGNEQFF. DNA for the CDR3: TGTGCCAGCAGCGAGGGGACTGGCAATGAGCAGTTCTTC.

The V and J genes are TRBV30 and TRBJ2-7; 10 bases are a match to TRBD1. This CDR3 is 12 amino acids long. CDR1 GTSNPN and CDR2 SVGIG come from the germline V gene (reference sequence). V shed 7 bases, J shed 4 bases, and the junction held 4 bases outside the gene matches. The CDR3: CASDRGGYEQYF. CDR3 DNA sequence: TGTGCCTCGGACAGGGGGGGATACGAGCAGTACTTC.